Listed here is a single TCR beta chain. In germline, CDR1 is ENHRY, CDR2 SYGVKD. Trimming took 0 bases from V and 5 from J; bases not matched to a gene: 7. The CDR3 is 16 amino acids. Produced via immunoSEQ multiplex PCR; TCRdb's table is partial and in-frame only. The sample contains some 100,000 clones, 85% to 95% of which appear only once. This sample was taken from a study of T cell changes during pregnancy in multiple sclerosis. Sequencing used peripheral blood, obtained in the second trimester of pregnancy. The TCR comes from a female donor with multiple sclerosis, enrolled in a pregnancy study. The chain is built from TRBV10-3 and TRBJ2-3; 8 nucleotides match TRBD2. The CDR3 reads CAISESSSGVIDTQYF. As DNA, the CDR3 is TGTGCCATCAGTGAGTCTAGTAGCGGGGTCATAGATACGCAGTATTTT.